The rows below give T cell receptor beta chains drawn from one sample of a study of CD8+ T cells in alopecia areata. The protocol was immunoSEQ multiplex PCR, while the TCRdb copy is restricted to in-frame clones and leaves out a portion. The data hold approximately 210,000 clones, with 40% to 45% observed a single time. This material consisted of CD4+ T cells sorted from blood, taken at approximately week 36, from a patient treated with tofacitinib. The source of these receptors is a human donor with alopecia areata. The CDR3 runs from the conserved cysteine through the conserved F or W. Each record gives: J gene, clone size, D gene, V gene, CDR3 DNA, CDR3 protein. The D gene is left open where the match is weak. A row's size may be missing; if present it is once, few, many or a size class.

TRBJ2-1	-	-	TRBV5-1	TGCGCCAGCAGCTGGATCCTAGAGGCGGGGAATGAGCAGTTCTTC	CASSWILEAGNEQFF
TRBJ1-1	few	-	TRBV6-1	TGTGCCAGCAGTGGGTTCGTTGGTACTGAAGCTTTCTTT	CASSGFVGTEAFF
TRBJ2-7	-	TRBD2	TRBV27	TGTGCCAGCAAGCGACTAGCGGGAGATAGGGCCTACGAGCAGTACTTC	CASKRLAGDRAYEQYF
TRBJ2-1	-	-	TRBV19	TGTGCCAGTAGGCAATCCGGGCCCCCCGGGAATGAGCAGTTCTTC	CASRQSGPPGNEQFF
TRBJ2-1	-	-	TRBV4-2	TGTGCCAGCAGCCGCGGATTTTACAATGAGCAGTTCTTC	CASSRGFYNEQFF
TRBJ1-2	once	-	TRBV7-6	TGTGCCAGCAGCCCAGACACGGTCGGCGGCTACACCTTC	CASSPDTVGGYTF
TRBJ2-3	-	-	TRBV5-1	TGCGCCAGCAGCTTGGAAGATACGCAGTATTTT	CASSLEDTQYF
TRBJ2-7	many	-	TRBV7-2	TGTGCCAGCAGCCAAGACAGGATCTACGAGCAGTACTTC	CASSQDRIYEQYF
TRBJ1-1	few	-	TRBV7-9	TGTGCCAGCAGTGAGCAGGGATTGAACACTGAAGCTTTCTTT	CASSEQGLNTEAFF
TRBJ1-4	many	-	TRBV5-1	TGCGCCAGCAGCTTCCAGGGCATCGGTGAAAAACTGTTTTTT	CASSFQGIGEKLFF
TRBJ2-2	-	TRBD1	TRBV2	TGTGCCAGCAGACAGGGGACAAACACCGGGGAGCTGTTTTTT	CASRQGTNTGELFF
TRBJ1-4	few	TRBD1	TRBV4-3	TGCGCCAGCAGCCAACACGGACAGGGGAATGAAAAACTGTTTTTT	CASSQHGQGNEKLFF
TRBJ2-1	many	-	TRBV5-1	TGCGCCAGCAGCTTGGACTTGTACAATGAGCAGTTCTTC	CASSLDLYNEQFF
TRBJ2-6	-	-	TRBV5-1	TGCGCCAGCAGTTTAGAGGGGACTGGGGCCAACGTCCTGACTTTC	CASSLEGTGANVLTF
TRBJ2-1	-	-	TRBV7-2	TGTGCCAGCAGCCCGGGACTGAGCTCCTACAATGAGCAGTTCTTC	CASSPGLSSYNEQFF
TRBJ2-7	few	-	TRBV30	TGTGCCTGGAGTGTAACCCTCGAGCAGTACTTC	CAWSVTLEQYF
TRBJ2-5	-	TRBD2	TRBV11-3	TGTGCCAGCAGCTCCCCCCCCGCGGGAGGTCAAGAGACCCAGTACTTC	CASSSPPAGGQETQYF